This TCR beta chain was observed in a study of blood T cells in healthy people across ages. Findings and caveats of the study: Diversity of TCR beta per million T cells declined in a roughly linear way with age.

This clonotype was detected only once. Antigen specificity is unknown. With a much larger clone just one base away, this may be a read error. Together with a sample-barcoded 5' primer, a J-beta primer mix was included in a second PCR lasting about 7 to 11 cycles. From the 5' RACE reads, TCRdb called clonotypes with MiXCR, one entry per CDR3 protein. The sample gives around 800,000 distinct CDR3 sequences, under 80% of which show up once; roughly 25% is in the top ten. Germline CDR1 ENHRY, CDR2 SYGVKD. After removal of 6 bases from V and 15 bases from J, the junction contained 15 bases not matched to a gene. The CDR3 runs to 14 residues.

The sequence came from a man aged 25-40 years in good health. Sequencing was done on a sample of blood. The rearrangement uses TRBV10-3 and TRBJ2-4, with 9 bases identical to TRBD1. The CDR3 sequence is CAISSGQGGLELYF. The CDR3 bases are TGTGCCATCAGCTCGGGACAGGGAGGCCTCGAGCTGTACTTC.